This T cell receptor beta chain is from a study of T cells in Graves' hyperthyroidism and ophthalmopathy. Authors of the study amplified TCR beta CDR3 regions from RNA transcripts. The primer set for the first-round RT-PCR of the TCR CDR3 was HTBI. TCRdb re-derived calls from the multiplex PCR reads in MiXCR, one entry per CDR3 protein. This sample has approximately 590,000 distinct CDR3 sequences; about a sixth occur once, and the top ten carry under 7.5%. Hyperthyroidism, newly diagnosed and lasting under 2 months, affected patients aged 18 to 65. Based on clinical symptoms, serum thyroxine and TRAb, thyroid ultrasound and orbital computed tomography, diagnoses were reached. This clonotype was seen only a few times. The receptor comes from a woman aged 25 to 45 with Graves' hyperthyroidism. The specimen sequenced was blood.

The CDR3, as DNA: TGTGCCAGCAGCACGCGACTAGCGGGAGGCGGGAGAGATACGCAGTATTTT. This codes for CASSTRLAGGGRDTQYF. This sequence joins TRBV7-8 and TRBJ2-3; TRBD2 matches at 13 bases. CDR1 SGHVS and CDR2 FQNEAQ come from the germline V gene. There are 17 residues in the CDR3. Trimming took 5 bases from V and 5 from J; bases not matched to a gene: 10.